The 13 T cell receptor beta chains listed next were all sequenced from one sample in a study of OX40 agonist ivuxolimab in advanced cancers. Method: immunoSEQ multiplex PCR; TCRdb's copy keeps in-frame clones and lacks some. The sample shows tens of thousands of clones, 80% to 90% of them seen only once. The sample in question was CD4+ or CD8+ T cells sorted from blood, obtained in a trial of the OX40 agonist ivuxolimab. Receptors were obtained from an adult with an advanced solid tumor such as melanoma, head and neck, liver or kidney cancer.

This clone rates as medium-sized. This chain uses TRBV7-9 with TRBJ2-7, with D possibly being TRBD2 (6 bases). CDR1 is SEHNR, CDR2 FQNEAQ, per germline (reference sequence). This CDR3 has 13 amino acids. V shed 9 bases and J shed 0 bases, with 12 bases lying between them. The CDR3, as DNA: TGTGCCAGTAGGGACTCTCTCTCCTACGAGCAGTACTTC. This codes for CASRDSLSYEQYF.

The chain carries TRBV5-6 and TRBJ2-3; 8 positions match TRBD2. The V and J ends lost 0 bases and 5 bases, in that order; junction bases with no gene match: 8. Germline lookup yields CDR1 SGHDT and CDR2 YYEEEE. This CDR3 contains 16 residues. CDR3 loop: CASSLAGPRGGDTQYF. The CDR3 coding sequence is TGTGCCAGCAGCTTGGCCGGCCCCCGGGGGGGAGATACGCAGTATTTT.

V gene TRBV28 combines with J gene TRBJ2-7, with TRBD2 identical over 7 bases. Germline V CDR1 and CDR2: MDHEN, SYDVKM. J gave up 3 bases and V 4 bases, and 0 bases lay outside the gene matches. The CDR3 runs to 12 residues. CDR3 loop: CASSSGGYEQYF. In nucleotides, the CDR3 is TGTGCCAGCAGTTCGGGGGGCTACGAGCAGTACTTC.

The CDR3 DNA reads TGTGCCAGCAGTTTAGGTTCCGGCGGGAACACTGAAGCTTTCTTT. Its translation is CASSLGSGGNTEAFF. V gene TRBV27 combines with J gene TRBJ1-1, with D unclear. Per germline, CDR1 MNHEY and CDR2 SMNVEV (reference sequence). Trimming cost V 2 bases and J 1 base, with 11 bases left between them. The CDR3 runs to 15 residues.

To note about this clone: An end of the junction does not agree with germline; a read error may underlie this. This chain connects TRBV19 to TRBJ1-1; unclear D gene. This CDR3 contains 13 residues. Germline values: CDR1 LNHDA, CDR2 SQIVND (reference sequence). The DNA for the CDR3 is TGCGCCTCATGGTTAGGGATGAACACTGAAGCTTTCTTT. It yields the protein CASWLGMNTEAFF.

The CDR3 sequence: CASSQEGLAGEQYF. CDR3 in DNA: TGCGCCAGCAGCCAAGAAGGTCTAGCCGGCGAGCAGTACTTC. V is TRBV4-1 and J is TRBJ2-7, with D tentatively TRBD2 (5 bases). V was trimmed by 0 bases and J by 6 bases, leaving 12 bases between them. The CDR3 sequence is 14 residues long. Germline-derived CDR1 and CDR2 are MGHRA and YSYEKL.

The V and J genes are TRBV29-1 and TRBJ2-1, with D hard to call. The germline V and J ends were trimmed by 8 bases and 7 bases, with 21 bases remaining between them. Germline V gene data show CDR1 as SQVTM and CDR2 as ANQGSEA. The CDR3 loop spans 14 amino acids. The CDR3 is CSLTSHPPLNEQFF. The CDR3 region has the DNA TGCAGCCTCACGTCGCATCCCCCTCTTAATGAGCAGTTCTTC.

V is TRBV30 and J is TRBJ2-2, with D unresolved. The CDR3 is 11 residues long. Germline V gene sequence: CDR1 GTSNPN, CDR2 SVGIG (reference sequence). V lost 5 bases and J lost 6, with 7 bases in between. Written as DNA, the CDR3 is TGTGCCTGGGGACCTTCCGGGGAGCTGTTTTTT. This encodes CAWGPSGELFF.

This chain links TRBV5-4 with TRBJ2-7, with TRBD2 as a possible D gene (6 bases). From germline, CDR1 is SGHNT and CDR2 YYREEE (reference sequence). Trimming removed 3 bases at V and 2 bases at J, with 12 bases between. CDR3 size: 14 residues. This CDR3 is CASSSGGSTYEQYF. The DNA for the CDR3 is TGTGCCAGCAGCTCTGGAGGGTCGACCTACGAGCAGTACTTC. Looking up the rest from reference TRBV5-4 and TRBJ2-7 gives the full variable domain: ETGVTQSPTHLIKTRGQQVTLRCSSQSGHNTVSWYQQALGQGPQFIFQYYREEENGRGNFPPRFSGLQFPNYSSELNVNALELDDSALYLCASSSGGSTYEQYFGPGTRLTVT.

The CDR3 DNA is TGTGCCAGCAGTTTATCGAGGCAGGGGCGGCACGAGCAGTACTTC. Translation: CASSLSRQGRHEQYF. This chain joins TRBV27 and TRBJ2-7; D is possibly TRBD1 (6 bases). Per the germline V gene, CDR1 is MNHEY and CDR2 is SMNVEV (reference sequence). The CDR3 totals 15 residues. V was pared by 0 bases and J by 5 bases, with 14 bases between.

Comments on this clone: The sample contains more than one DNA sequence encoding this CDR3. The chain has TRBV6-5 and TRBJ1-1; D not resolved. Germline CDR1 is MNHEY and CDR2 is SVGAGI. V lost 2 bases to trimming and J lost 8 bases, with 9 bases between them. The CDR3 is 12 residues long. CDR3 protein: CASSYGGTEAFF. In DNA form, the CDR3 reads TGTGCCAGCAGTTACGGAGGCACGGAAGCTTTCTTT.

The count of this clone is one. V is TRBV13 and J is TRBJ2-7, with TRBD1 as a possible D gene (7 bases). V was pared by 3 bases and J by 1 base, with 13 bases between. This CDR3 has 15 residues. Germline CDR1 and CDR2: PRHDT and FYEKMQ (reference sequence). The CDR3 coding sequence is TGTGCCAGCAGCTTGGGCAGGGGGGATTCCTACGAGCAGTACTTC. Translation: CASSLGRGDSYEQYF.

V is TRBV9 and J is TRBJ2-3; 7 bases are a match to TRBD1. Germline trimming cut 2 bases from V and 2 bases from J; bases unmatched to any gene: 5. CDR1 and CDR2 (germline): SGDLS, YYNGEE. The CDR3 extends over 15 amino acids. CDR3 in amino acids: CASSVGQGDTDTQYF. The CDR3 DNA follows: TGTGCCAGCAGCGTGGGGCAGGGGGACACAGATACGCAGTATTTT.